The source of this T cell receptor beta chain is a study of T cells after yellow fever vaccination. General observations from the study: Sorted repertoires could include abundant contaminating clonotypes from bulk cells. Post-booster samples contained most primary-vaccination clones (more than 95% CD4, around 89% CD8).

Making TCR cDNA involved 5'RACE template switching, which added UMIs and a universal primer site. Each CDR3 protein gets one entry after TCRdb re-called the 5' RACE reads with MiXCR. The repertoire includes 300,000 to 400,000 distinct CDR3 sequences, 8.1% of them detected once, and 15% to 20% sits in the top ten. J was trimmed by 5 bases and V by 3 bases; bases with no gene match: 7. The CDR3 runs to 15 residues. Per germline, CDR1 KGHSH and CDR2 LQKENI. Details on this clonotype: The antigen is undetermined.

The receptor was isolated from a man aged 18 to 29 who received the YFV17D yellow fever vaccine. The source was PBMCs, collected roughly 46 days after the first yellow fever vaccination. The rearrangement uses TRBV18 and TRBJ2-1, with 7 bases fitting TRBD1. The CDR3 DNA reads TGTGCCAGCTCACCTTCGACAGGGACCGACAATGAGCAGTTCTTC. Its translation: CASSPSTGTDNEQFF.